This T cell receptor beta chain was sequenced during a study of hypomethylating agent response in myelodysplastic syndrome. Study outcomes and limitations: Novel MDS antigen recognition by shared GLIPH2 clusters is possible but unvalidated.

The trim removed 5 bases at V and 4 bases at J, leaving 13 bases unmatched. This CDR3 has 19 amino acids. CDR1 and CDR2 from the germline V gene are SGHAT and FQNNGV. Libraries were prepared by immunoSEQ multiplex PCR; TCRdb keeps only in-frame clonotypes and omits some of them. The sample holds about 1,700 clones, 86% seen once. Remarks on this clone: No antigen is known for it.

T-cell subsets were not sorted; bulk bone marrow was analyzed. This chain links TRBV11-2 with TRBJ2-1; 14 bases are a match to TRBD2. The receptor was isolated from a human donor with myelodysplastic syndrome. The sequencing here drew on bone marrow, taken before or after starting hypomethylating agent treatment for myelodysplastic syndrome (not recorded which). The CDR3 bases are TGTGCCAGCAGCAGTCCCGGGACTAGCGGGAGAGGATCGTACAATGAGCAGTTCTTC. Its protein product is CASSSPGTSGRGSYNEQFF.